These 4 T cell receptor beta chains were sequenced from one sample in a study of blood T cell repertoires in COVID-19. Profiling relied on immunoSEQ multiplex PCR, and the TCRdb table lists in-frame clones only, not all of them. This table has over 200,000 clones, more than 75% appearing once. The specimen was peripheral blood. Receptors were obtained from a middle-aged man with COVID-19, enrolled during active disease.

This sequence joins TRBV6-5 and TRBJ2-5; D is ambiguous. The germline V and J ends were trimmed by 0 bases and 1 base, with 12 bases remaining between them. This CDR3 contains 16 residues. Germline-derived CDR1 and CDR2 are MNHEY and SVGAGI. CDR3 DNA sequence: TGTGCCAGCAGTTACTCGACTTACCCGTCCCAAGAGACCCAGTACTTC. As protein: CASSYSTYPSQETQYF.

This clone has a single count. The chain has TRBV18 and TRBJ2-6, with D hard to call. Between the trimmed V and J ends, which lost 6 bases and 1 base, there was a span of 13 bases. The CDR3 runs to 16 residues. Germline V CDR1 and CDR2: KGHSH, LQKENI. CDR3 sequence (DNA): TGTGCCAGCTCCGAGACTGAAAATTCTGGGGCCAACGTCCTGACTTTC. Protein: CASSETENSGANVLTF.

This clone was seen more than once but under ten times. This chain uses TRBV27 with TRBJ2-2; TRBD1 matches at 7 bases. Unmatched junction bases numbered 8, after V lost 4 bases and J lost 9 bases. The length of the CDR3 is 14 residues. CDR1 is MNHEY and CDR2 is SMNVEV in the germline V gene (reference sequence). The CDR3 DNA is TGTGCCAGCAGTTCGTACTGGGACAGTCGGGAGCTGTTTTTT. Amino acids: CASSSYWDSRELFF.

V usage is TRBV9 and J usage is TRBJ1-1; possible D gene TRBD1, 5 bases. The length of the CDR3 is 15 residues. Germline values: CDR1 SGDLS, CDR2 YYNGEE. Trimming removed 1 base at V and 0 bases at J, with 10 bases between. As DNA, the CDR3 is TGTGCCAGCAGCGTATCAGCAGGGATGAACACTGAAGCTTTCTTT. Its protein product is CASSVSAGMNTEAFF.